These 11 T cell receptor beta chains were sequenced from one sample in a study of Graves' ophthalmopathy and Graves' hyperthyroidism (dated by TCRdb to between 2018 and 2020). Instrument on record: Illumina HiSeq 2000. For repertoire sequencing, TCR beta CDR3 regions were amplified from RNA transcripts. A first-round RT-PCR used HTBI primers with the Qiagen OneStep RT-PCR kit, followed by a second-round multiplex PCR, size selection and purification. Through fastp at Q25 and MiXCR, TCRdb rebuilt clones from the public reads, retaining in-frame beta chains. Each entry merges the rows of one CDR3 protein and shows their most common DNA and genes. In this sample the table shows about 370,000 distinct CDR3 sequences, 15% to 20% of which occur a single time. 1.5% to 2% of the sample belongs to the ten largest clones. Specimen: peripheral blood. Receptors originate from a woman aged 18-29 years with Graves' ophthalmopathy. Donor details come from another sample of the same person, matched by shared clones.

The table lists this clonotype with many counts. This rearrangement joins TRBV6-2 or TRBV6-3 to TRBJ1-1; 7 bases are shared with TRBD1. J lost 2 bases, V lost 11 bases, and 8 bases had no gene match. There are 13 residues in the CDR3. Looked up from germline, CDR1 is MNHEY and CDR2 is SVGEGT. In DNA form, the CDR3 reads TGTGCCGCCCGAGAGGGGGCAAACACTGAAGCTTTCTTT. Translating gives CAAREGANTEAFF.

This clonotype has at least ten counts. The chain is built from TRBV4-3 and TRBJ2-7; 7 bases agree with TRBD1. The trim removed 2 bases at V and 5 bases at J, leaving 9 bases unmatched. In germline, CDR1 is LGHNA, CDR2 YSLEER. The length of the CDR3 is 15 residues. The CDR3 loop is CASSQSARGWDEQYF. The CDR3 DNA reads TGCGCCAGCAGCCAATCCGCCAGGGGGTGGGACGAGCAGTACTTC.

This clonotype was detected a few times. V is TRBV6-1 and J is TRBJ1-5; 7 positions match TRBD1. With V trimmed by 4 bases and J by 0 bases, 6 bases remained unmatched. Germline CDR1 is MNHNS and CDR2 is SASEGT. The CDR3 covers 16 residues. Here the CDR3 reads CASSAGTVDSNQPQHF. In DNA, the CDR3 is TGTGCCAGCAGTGCGGGGACAGTTGATAGCAATCAGCCCCAGCATTTT.

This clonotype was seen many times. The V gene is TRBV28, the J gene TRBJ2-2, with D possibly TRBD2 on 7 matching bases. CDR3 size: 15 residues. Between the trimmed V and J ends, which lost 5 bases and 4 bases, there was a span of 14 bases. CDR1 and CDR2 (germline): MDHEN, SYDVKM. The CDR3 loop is CASSRGGGVTGELFF. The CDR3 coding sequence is TGTGCCAGCAGTCGTGGGGGGGGCGTCACCGGGGAGCTGTTTTTT.

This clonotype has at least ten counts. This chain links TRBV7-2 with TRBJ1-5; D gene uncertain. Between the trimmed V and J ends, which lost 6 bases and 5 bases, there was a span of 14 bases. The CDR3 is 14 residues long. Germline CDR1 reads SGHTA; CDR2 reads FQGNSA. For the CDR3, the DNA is TGTGCCAGCAGTGTTAGGGTGTCGGATCAGCCCCAGCATTTT. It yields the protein CASSVRVSDQPQHF.

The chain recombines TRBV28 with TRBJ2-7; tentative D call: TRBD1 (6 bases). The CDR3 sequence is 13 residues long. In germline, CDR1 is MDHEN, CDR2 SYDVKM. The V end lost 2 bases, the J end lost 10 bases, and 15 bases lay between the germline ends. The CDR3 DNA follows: TGTGCCAGCAGTTTACCCGGGACACTTATCCAGTACTTC. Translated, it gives CASSLPGTLIQYF.

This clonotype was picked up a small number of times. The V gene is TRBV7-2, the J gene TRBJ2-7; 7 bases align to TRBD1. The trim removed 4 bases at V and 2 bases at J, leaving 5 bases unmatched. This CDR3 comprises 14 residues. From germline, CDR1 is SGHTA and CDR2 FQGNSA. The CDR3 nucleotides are TGTGCCAGCAGCTCGGGACAGCACGCCTACGAGCAGTACTTC. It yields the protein CASSSGQHAYEQYF.

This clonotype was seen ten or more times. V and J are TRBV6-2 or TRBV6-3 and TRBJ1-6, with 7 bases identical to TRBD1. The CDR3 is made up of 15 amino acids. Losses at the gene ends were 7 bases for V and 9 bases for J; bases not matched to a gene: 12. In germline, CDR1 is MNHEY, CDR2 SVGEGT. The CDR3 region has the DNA TGTGCCAGCAACAGACGGACAGGTTTTGGTTCACCCCTCCACTTT. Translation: CASNRRTGFGSPLHF.

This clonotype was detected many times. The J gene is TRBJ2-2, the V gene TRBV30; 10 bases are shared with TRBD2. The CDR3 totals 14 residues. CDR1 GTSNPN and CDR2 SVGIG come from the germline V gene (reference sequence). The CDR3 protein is CAAEGLAGAGELFF. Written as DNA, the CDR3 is TGTGCGGCCGAGGGGCTAGCGGGAGCCGGGGAGCTGTTTTTT.

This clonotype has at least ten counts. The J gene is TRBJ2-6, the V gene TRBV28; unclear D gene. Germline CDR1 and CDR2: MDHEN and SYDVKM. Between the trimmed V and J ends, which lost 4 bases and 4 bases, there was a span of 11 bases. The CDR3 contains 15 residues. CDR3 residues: CASSSLGRGANVLTF. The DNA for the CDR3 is TGTGCCAGCAGTTCCCTCGGGCGGGGGGCCAACGTCCTGACTTTC.

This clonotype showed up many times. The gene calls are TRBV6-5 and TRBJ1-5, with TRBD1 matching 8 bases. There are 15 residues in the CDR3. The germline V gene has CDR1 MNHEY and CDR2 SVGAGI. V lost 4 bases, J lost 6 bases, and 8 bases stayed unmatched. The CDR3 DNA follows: TGTGCCAGCAGTTCCAACAGGGGGTCCAGTCAGCCCCAGCATTTT. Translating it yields CASSSNRGSSQPQHF.